This T cell receptor (beta chain) was obtained from a study of blood T cells in healthy people across ages. Whole-study findings and limits: One million T cells yielded diversity estimates that were considered underestimates. What prevented conclusive comparison of naive and antigen-experienced cells was that PBMCs were unsorted.

V dropped 6 bases and J dropped 7; count of bases not matched to a gene: 8. The CDR3 runs 15 residues. Germline values: CDR1 SGHTA, CDR2 FQGNSA. Then a second PCR, running roughly 7 to 11 cycles, was carried out with a sample-barcoded 5' primer and a J-beta primer mix. Each of the cDNA molecules was tagged by a template-switch adaptor with 12 random nucleotides. Using its own MiXCR run on the 5' RACE reads, TCRdb lists one record per CDR3 protein. The data show about 1.8 million distinct CDR3 sequences, roughly 52% seen once. This clonotype was found a few times. Its matching antigen is unknown. Per-sample PBMC isolation yielded at least 6.5 million cells.

The receptor comes from a woman in her forties in good health. The sequencing input was blood. The chain carries TRBV7-2 and TRBJ2-1, with 11 bases lining up with TRBD1. CDR3 bases: TGTGCCAGCAGTCTTGTCGGACAGGGGGCGAATGAGCAGTTCTTC. It is translated as CASSLVGQGANEQFF.